Below are 18 T cell receptor beta chains sequenced from a single sample in a study of blood T cell repertoires in COVID-19. Clones were sequenced by immunoSEQ multiplex PCR, and TCRdb holds only the in-frame ones, with some missing. The sample includes some 220,000 clones, over 60% of them seen just once. Sequencing used peripheral blood. These receptors were taken from a woman in her 70s with acute or convalescent COVID-19.

This clone was picked up a small number of times. The rearrangement joins TRBV19 to TRBJ1-6, with TRBD1 matching over 9 bases. The CDR3 length is 14 residues. The germline V gene has CDR1 LNHDA and CDR2 SQIVND (reference sequence). Trimming took 7 bases from V and 7 from J; bases not matched to a gene: 5. The CDR3 coding sequence is TGTGCCAGTACCCCAGGGACAGGGAATTCACCCCTCCACTTT. Amino acid sequence: CASTPGTGNSPLHF.

V is TRBV10-1 and J is TRBJ2-5; TRBD2 agrees at 8 bases. The V and J ends lost 3 bases and 0 bases, in that order; junction bases with no gene match: 9. Germline values: CDR1 WNHNN, CDR2 SYGVQD (reference sequence). The CDR3 covers 17 residues. CDR3 protein: CASSDSLAGRYQETQYF. CDR3 DNA: TGCGCCAGCAGTGATTCTTTAGCGGGACGGTACCAAGAGACCCAGTACTTC.

V is TRBV7-2 and J is TRBJ2-7; 8 bases fit TRBD2. Unmatched junction bases numbered 1, after V lost 0 bases and J lost 3 bases. The CDR3 loop spans 14 amino acids. Germline V lookup: CDR1 SGHTA, CDR2 FQGNSA. The CDR3 DNA follows: TGTGCCAGCAGCTTAGCTAGCGGGGACTACGAGCAGTACTTC. As protein: CASSLASGDYEQYF.

V usage is TRBV24-1 and J usage is TRBJ2-3; possible D gene TRBD1, 6 bases. V was trimmed by 5 bases and J by 1 base, leaving 9 bases between them. This CDR3 has 14 residues. Germline lookup yields CDR1 KGHDR and CDR2 SFDVKD. DNA of the CDR3: TGTGCCACCAGTGTCGAGGGGGGCACAGATACGCAGTATTTT. Translated, it gives CATSVEGGTDTQYF.

The CDR3 sequence: CAWSVLRGRSTEAFF. The CDR3 coding sequence is TGTGCCTGGAGTGTACTAAGGGGGCGAAGCACTGAAGCTTTCTTT. The V and J genes are TRBV30 and TRBJ1-1; 7 bases line up with TRBD1. The CDR3 length is 15 residues. Germline V gene lookup returns CDR1 GTSNPN and CDR2 SVGIG (reference sequence). J gave up 4 bases and V 0 bases, and 8 bases lay outside the gene matches.

The chain uses TRBV3-1 (or the pseudogene TRBV3-2) and TRBJ1-6; 7 bases line up with TRBD1. V lost 4 bases and J lost 6; bases outside the gene matches: 3. The CDR3 contains 14 residues. CDR1 is LGHDT and CDR2 is YNNKEL in the germline V gene (reference sequence). The CDR3 is CASSPGQSNSPLHF. The CDR3 nucleotides are TGTGCCAGCAGCCCGGGACAGAGTAATTCACCCCTCCACTTT.

This chain uses TRBV3-1 (or the pseudogene TRBV3-2) with TRBJ2-1, with D possibly TRBD2 on 6 matching bases. CDR1 and CDR2 from the germline V gene are LGHDT and YNNKEL (reference sequence). This CDR3 is built from 15 residues. Trimming removed 0 bases at V and 7 bases at J, with 13 bases between. For the CDR3, the DNA is TGTGCCAGCAGCCAAGACATAATCGGGGGAAATGAGCAGTTCTTC. Encoded protein: CASSQDIIGGNEQFF.

The chain employs TRBV5-1 and TRBJ1-1; 11 nucleotides line up with TRBD1. The CDR3 totals 15 residues. The V segment lost 4 bases and the J segment 4 bases; nucleotides outside the gene matches: 6. From germline, CDR1 is SGHRS and CDR2 YFSETQ. The CDR3 protein is CASSGTGTGGTEAFF. In DNA form, the CDR3 reads TGCGCCAGCAGCGGAACCGGGACAGGGGGCACTGAAGCTTTCTTT.

The chain is built from TRBV2 and TRBJ1-1, with a weak D call TRBD1 (5 bases). The CDR3 covers 12 residues. The germline V gene encodes CDR1 SNHLY and CDR2 FYNNEI. Trimming stripped 2 bases from V and 4 bases from J, with 5 bases between. The CDR3 here is CASSERGTEAFF. In DNA form, the CDR3 reads TGTGCCAGCAGTGAAAGGGGCACTGAAGCTTTCTTT. The complete variable domain, with remaining parts taken from reference TRBV2 and TRBJ1-1, reads EPEVTQTPSHQVTQMGQEVILRCVPISNHLYFYWYRQILGQKVEFLVSFYNNEISEKSEIFDDQFSVERPDGSNFTLKIRSTKLEDSAMYFCASSERGTEAFFGQGTRLTVV.

The chain employs TRBV5-1 and TRBJ1-5; D is perhaps TRBD1 (6 bases). The CDR3 runs 15 residues. The ends were cut back, 4 bases at V and 0 bases at J, with 11 bases in the middle. Germline lookup yields CDR1 SGHRS and CDR2 YFSETQ. CDR3 sequence reads: CASSTSGDSNQPQHF. DNA for the CDR3: TGCGCCAGCAGCACCTCAGGGGATAGCAATCAGCCCCAGCATTTT.

The chain links TRBV5-1 to TRBJ2-4, with TRBD1 as a possible D gene (8 bases). This CDR3 comprises 16 residues. Trimming removed 2 bases at V and 8 bases at J, with 20 bases between. The V gene's germline CDR1 is SGHRS and CDR2 YFSETQ. CDR3 DNA sequence: TGCGCCAGCAGCTTTACCGGACAGGGTGGGGGGGACATTCAGTACTTC. This gives the protein CASSFTGQGGGDIQYF. Supplemented by reference TRBV5-1 and TRBJ2-4, the full variable domain reads KAGVTQTPRYLIKTRGQQVTLSCSPISGHRSVSWYQQTPGQGLQFLFEYFSETQRNKGNFPGRFSGRQFSNSRSEMNVSTLELGDSALYLCASSFTGQGGGDIQYFGAGTRLSVL.

The rearrangement uses TRBV11-2 and TRBJ2-3, with no clear D. The CDR3 runs 14 residues. The germline CDR1 and CDR2 sequences are SGHAT and FQNNGV. V shed 0 bases and J shed 6 bases, with 10 bases lying between them. The CDR3 spells CASSLETVVDTQYF. CDR3 coding DNA: TGTGCCAGCAGCTTAGAAACTGTTGTGGATACGCAGTATTTT.

This clone has only one observation. The genes are TRBV6-5 and TRBJ1-2; no clear D. The CDR3 loop spans 12 amino acids. The germline gives CDR1 MNHEY, CDR2 SVGAGI. V lost 0 bases and J 7 bases, leaving 6 bases between the germline ends. The CDR3 loop is CASSYSGGGYTF. As DNA, the CDR3 is TGTGCCAGCAGTTACTCGGGAGGTGGCTACACCTTC.

The V call is TRBV5-1, the J call TRBJ2-7; a possible D gene is TRBD1 (5 bases). There are 16 residues in the CDR3. Deletions cut 1 base from V and 5 bases from J, with 19 bases between. Germline loops: CDR1 SGHRS, CDR2 YFSETQ. CDR3 sequence (DNA): TGCGCCAGCAGCTTGAGCCCCGAAAAGCAGGGCCACGAGCAGTACTTC. Its protein is CASSLSPEKQGHEQYF. The variable domain in full, completed from reference TRBV5-1 and TRBJ2-7, reads KAGVTQTPRYLIKTRGQQVTLSCSPISGHRSVSWYQQTPGQGLQFLFEYFSETQRNKGNFPGRFSGRQFSNSRSEMNVSTLELGDSALYLCASSLSPEKQGHEQYFGPGTRLTVT.

This chain connects TRBV19 to TRBJ1-2, with D maybe TRBD1 (5 bases). Germline-derived CDR1 and CDR2 are LNHDA and SQIVND (reference sequence). This CDR3 spans 14 amino acids. The V end was cut by 4 bases, the J end by 2 bases, with 11 bases between. CDR3 protein: CASSTPTGNYGYTF. The CDR3 DNA is TGTGCCAGTAGTACCCCTACAGGAAACTATGGCTACACCTTC.

This chain connects TRBV3-1 (or the pseudogene TRBV3-2) to TRBJ2-1; 11 nucleotides align to TRBD2. V gave up 5 bases and J gave up 4 bases; unmatched junction bases: 4. Germline CDR1 reads LGHDT; CDR2 reads YNNKEL (reference sequence). The CDR3 spans 15 residues. The CDR3 protein is CASSITSGGYNEQFF. Written as DNA, the CDR3 is TGTGCCAGCAGCATTACTAGCGGGGGTTACAATGAGCAGTTCTTC.

The rearrangement links TRBV30 to TRBJ2-1, with D unresolved. Germline CDR1 GTSNPN, CDR2 SVGIG (reference sequence). V was clipped by 3 bases and J by 9 bases, with 12 bases between them. The CDR3 is 12 residues long. Written as DNA, the CDR3 is TGTGCCTGGAGCAGGCCTGGCTCTGAGCAGTTCTTC. Protein: CAWSRPGSEQFF.

The chain combines TRBV3-1 (or the pseudogene TRBV3-2) with TRBJ2-7; 7 bases line up with TRBD1. The germline V gene has CDR1 LGHDT and CDR2 YNNKEL (reference sequence). There are 14 residues in the CDR3. Losses at the gene ends were 4 bases for V and 3 bases for J; bases not matched to a gene: 6. CDR3: CASSLRQGNYEQYF. The CDR3, as DNA: TGTGCCAGCAGCCTAAGACAGGGTAACTACGAGCAGTACTTC.